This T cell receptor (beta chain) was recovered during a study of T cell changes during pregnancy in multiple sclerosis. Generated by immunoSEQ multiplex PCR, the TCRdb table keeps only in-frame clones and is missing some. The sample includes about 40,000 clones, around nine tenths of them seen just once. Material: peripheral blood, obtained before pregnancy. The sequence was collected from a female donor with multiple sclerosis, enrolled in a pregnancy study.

CDR3 DNA sequence: TGTGCCAGCAGTTCTAGCGGGGGGAGCACAGATACGCAGTATTTT. Its protein product is CASSSSGGSTDTQYF. The V gene is TRBV6-4, the J gene TRBJ2-3; TRBD2 matches at 11 bases. CDR3 size: 15 residues. Germline CDR1 reads MRHNA; CDR2 reads SNTAGT. Losses at the gene ends were 5 bases for V and 0 bases for J; bases not matched to a gene: 1.